One and the same sample provided the 14 T cell receptor beta chains below, sequenced in a study of metastatic and nonmetastatic thyroid tumors. The entire patient cohort was treatment-naive prior to thyroid surgery. TCRdb re-called the PCR reads via MiXCR. The table records fewer than 50,000 clones, roughly 31% of them present only once. Source material: blood. These receptors originate from a male donor with papillary thyroid cancer or a benign thyroid nodule (not recorded which). Some clones in this sample may be carry-over from other donors' samples.

This rearrangement joins TRBV30 to TRBJ2-7; 11 bases align to TRBD2. CDR3 length: 13 residues. V shed 7 bases, J shed 3 bases, and the junction held 5 bases outside the gene matches. The germline gives CDR1 GTSNPN, CDR2 SVGIG (reference sequence). The CDR3 coding sequence is TGTGCCTTGAGCCTAGCGGGAGGCTACGAGCAGTACTTC. It translates to CALSLAGGYEQYF.

In its sample, this clone was seen many times. The genes are TRBV4-2 and TRBJ1-5, with 12 bases matching TRBD1. Germline-derived CDR1 and CDR2 are LGHNA and YNFKEQ. The ends lost 2 bases at V and 5 bases at J; junction bases unmatched: 13. The CDR3 has 19 amino acids. CDR3 region: CASSQLGTGGLTYDQPQHF. In nucleotides, the CDR3 is TGTGCCAGCAGCCAACTCGGGACAGGGGGCCTGACTTACGATCAGCCCCAGCATTTT.

The chain links TRBV19 to TRBJ1-5; TRBD1 might be the D (6 bases). CDR1 and CDR2 from the germline V gene are LNHDA and SQIVND (reference sequence). The CDR3 covers 15 residues. V lost 4 bases, J lost 2 bases, and 12 bases lay in between. CDR3 coding DNA: TGTGCCAGTAGTACCCCAGGGGCAGGCAATCAGCCCCAGCATTTT. The encoded protein is CASSTPGAGNQPQHF.

This clone was observed a handful of times. This sequence joins TRBV5-1 and TRBJ2-2; D call uncertain. The V end was cut by 2 bases, the J end by 5 bases, with 7 bases between. Germline CDR1 is SGHRS and CDR2 is YFSETQ. The CDR3 extends over 13 amino acids. CDR3 loop: CASSFDFTGELFF. The CDR3, as DNA: TGCGCCAGCAGCTTTGACTTTACCGGGGAGCTGTTTTTT.

The V call is TRBV5-4, the J call TRBJ2-1; no definite D call. This CDR3 has 16 residues. Trimming stripped 1 base from V and 5 bases from J, with 16 bases between. Per germline, CDR1 SGHNT and CDR2 YYREEE (reference sequence). The CDR3 protein is CASSLLAESIHNEQFF. For the CDR3, the DNA is TGTGCCAGCAGCTTGTTGGCGGAGTCTATCCACAATGAGCAGTTCTTC.

This clone appeared many times. The CDR3 DNA sequence: TGCAGTGCTAGGTCAGGGGGAACCGATGAGCAGTTCTTC. As protein: CSARSGGTDEQFF. The V and J genes are TRBV20-1 and TRBJ2-1; the match to TRBD1 covers 7 bases. This CDR3 contains 13 residues. The junction had 7 bases not matched to a gene; V was cut back by 3 bases and J by 8 bases. CDR1 and CDR2 (germline): DFQATT, SNEGSKA (reference sequence).

This clone appeared many times. The rearrangement uses TRBV15 and TRBJ2-1, with 7 positions matching TRBD2. Looked up from germline, CDR1 is LNHNV and CDR2 is YYDKDF (reference sequence). This CDR3 comprises 17 residues. The V gene end was trimmed by 5 bases and the J gene end by 2 bases; junction bases not matched to a gene: 12. CDR3 protein: CATSVGGGSFTYNEQFF. CDR3 nucleotides: TGTGCCACCAGCGTGGGGGGGGGGAGCTTCACCTACAATGAGCAGTTCTTC.

This chain joins TRBV7-6 and TRBJ2-5, with 9 positions matching TRBD1. Germline V CDR1 and CDR2: SGHVS, FNYEAQ. The V and J ends lost 5 bases and 8 bases, in that order; junction bases with no gene match: 6. The CDR3 has 13 residues. CDR3 region: CASSPDRGDTQYF. The CDR3 DNA is TGTGCCAGCAGCCCGGACAGGGGAGATACCCAGTACTTC.

This clone was counted many times. The chain has TRBV11-3 and TRBJ2-3, with a possible D match to TRBD2 (5 bases). V lost 2 bases and J 0 bases, leaving 15 bases between the germline ends. This CDR3 has 17 residues. Germline values: CDR1 SGHNT, CDR2 YENEEA. The CDR3 is CASSLYERTSSTDTQYF. For the CDR3, the DNA is TGTGCCAGCAGCTTATACGAGCGGACCTCTAGCACAGATACGCAGTATTTT.

This clone was detected only a few times. A read error may produce the germline difference seen at one junction end. The J gene is TRBJ2-2, the V gene TRBV6-1; D is perhaps TRBD2 (5 bases). Per germline, CDR1 MNHNS and CDR2 SASEGT. This CDR3 has 16 amino acids. CDR3 residues: CASSSQTSPGTVELFF. DNA of the CDR3: TGTGCCAGCAGTTCCCAAACTAGTCCGGGCACCGTGGAGCTGTTTTTT.

A note on this clone: Just one base apart from a much larger clone, this may be a read error. V is TRBV6-5 and J is TRBJ1-6; 8 positions agree with TRBD1. CDR1 MNHEY and CDR2 SVGAGI come from the germline V gene. The CDR3 runs 14 residues. The CDR3 reads CASGYGQGVSPLHF. The CDR3 DNA reads TGTGCCAGCGGTTACGGACAGGGTGTTTCACCCCTCCACTTT.

This clone was found many times. V gene TRBV28 combines with J gene TRBJ1-1; 7 bases fit TRBD1. In germline, CDR1 is MDHEN, CDR2 SYDVKM. Unmatched junction bases numbered 4, after V lost 3 bases and J lost 0 bases. This CDR3 is built from 15 residues. The CDR3 spells CASSFKGQMNTEAFF. Here the CDR3 DNA reads TGTGCCAGCAGTTTCAAGGGACAGATGAACACTGAAGCTTTCTTT.

The chain uses TRBV28 and TRBJ2-3, with 7 bases lining up with TRBD2. The length of the CDR3 is 11 residues. The V gene end was trimmed by 6 bases and the J gene end by 8 bases; junction bases not matched to a gene: 2. In germline, CDR1 is MDHEN, CDR2 SYDVKM. As DNA, the CDR3 is TGTGCCAGCAGCTCGGGGGGTACGCAGTATTTT. Its protein product is CASSSGGTQYF. Together with reference TRBV28 and TRBJ2-3, the CDR3 gives the full variable domain: DVKVTQSSRYLVKRTGEKVFLECVQDMDHENMFWYRQDPGLGLRLIYFSYDVKMKEKGDIPEGYSVSREKKERFSLILESASTNQTSMYLCASSSGGTQYFGPGTRLTVL.

This clone was counted many times. V and J are TRBV7-9 and TRBJ2-1, with 7 bases aligning to TRBD2. The junction had 7 bases not matched to a gene; V was cut back by 6 bases and J by 5 bases. Germline CDR1 SEHNR, CDR2 FQNEAQ (reference sequence). The CDR3 contains 14 residues. Here the CDR3 DNA reads TGTGCCAGCAGGGGCGGGGGTTTCGACAATGAGCAGTTCTTC. It is translated as CASRGGGFDNEQFF.